Listed here are 23 T cell receptor beta chains from one sample, sequenced in a study of human T cells and chemical hapten exposure. Time point denoted: patch test 1, 2 weeks after DPC sensitization. Described treatment: therapeutic diphenylcyclopropenone sensitization with weekly scalp DPC. A single record per CDR3 protein comes from TCRdb applying MiXCR to the RACE reads. The table includes approximately 90,000 distinct CDR3 sequences, roughly an eighth detected once. The sequencing used whole blood, collected in connection with sensitization to the hapten diphenylcyclopropenone (DPC). These receptors came from a woman between 40 and 50 years old with alopecia areata. Some clones in this sample may be carry-over from other donors' samples.

The chain uses TRBV18 and TRBJ1-2; 8 bases map to TRBD1. The CDR3 length is 14 residues. With 6 bases clipped from V and 7 bases from J, the junction kept 10 bases outside the gene matches. Germline CDR1 reads KGHSH; CDR2 reads LQKENI. For the CDR3, the DNA is TGTGCCAGCTCCCGAGCCGCACAGGGGGTTGGCTACACCTTC. Protein product: CASSRAAQGVGYTF.

The gene calls are TRBV20-1 and TRBJ1-5; D perhaps matches TRBD1 (5 bases). Trimming cost V 4 bases and J 1 base, with 11 bases left between them. Germline values: CDR1 DFQATT, CDR2 SNEGSKA (reference sequence). The CDR3 runs to 14 residues. The DNA of the CDR3 is TGCAGTGCTACCCCCGGGGGGAGCAATCAGCCCCAGCATTTT. This sequence encodes CSATPGGSNQPQHF.

Concerning this clonotype: Relative to the germline gene, one junction end is altered; a read error may explain this. The chain employs TRBV7-9 and TRBJ2-7, with D tentatively TRBD2 (7 bases). This CDR3 comprises 15 residues. Germline CDR1 is SEHNR and CDR2 is FQNEAQ (reference sequence). CDR3 DNA sequence: TGTGCCAGCACCTTACTGGGGAGGGGGAGCTACGAGCAGTACTTC. Amino acid sequence: CASTLLGRGSYEQYF.

This clonotype showed up just a few times. This chain connects TRBV11-2 to TRBJ1-5; no clear D. The germline V gene has CDR1 SGHAT and CDR2 FQNNGV. Trimming shortened V by 1 base and J by 7 bases, and 8 bases separated the two germline ends. This CDR3 comprises 13 residues. This CDR3 is CASSLASEQPQHF. In nucleotides, the CDR3 is TGTGCCAGCAGCTTAGCTTCAGAGCAGCCCCAGCATTTT.

This clonotype was picked up many times. The chain carries TRBV28 and TRBJ1-6, with D possibly matching TRBD1 (6 bases). The germline V gene has CDR1 MDHEN and CDR2 SYDVKM. CDR3 size: 15 residues. The germline V and J ends were trimmed by 6 bases and 9 bases, with 18 bases remaining between them. The DNA of the CDR3 is TGTGCCAGCAGCCCCCCTGCCTACAGGGCTTCACCCCTCCACTTT. Amino acid sequence: CASSPPAYRASPLHF. The whole variable domain, filled in from reference TRBV28 and TRBJ1-6, reads DVKVTQSSRYLVKRTGEKVFLECVQDMDHENMFWYRQDPGLGLRLIYFSYDVKMKEKGDIPEGYSVSREKKERFSLILESASTNQTSMYLCASSPPAYRASPLHFGNGTRLTVT.

A remark on this clonotype: Without the conserved terminal phenylalanine or tryptophan, this CDR3 likely stems from a read error. The DNA is left out, because the CDR3 cannot be placed on it with certainty; the CDR3 is given as TCRdb lists it. V gene TRBV28 combines with J gene TRBJ2-7; the D segment call TRBD1 is taken from the table without a DNA check. CDR1 MDHEN and CDR2 SYDVKM come from the germline V gene. The CDR3 sequence runs 11 residues, both termini included. CDR3 sequence: CASSLGQLVLL.

This clonotype appeared a few times. V is TRBV11-2 and J is TRBJ2-1, with D perhaps TRBD2 (5 bases). CDR1 and CDR2 (germline): SGHAT, FQNNGV. The CDR3 runs to 14 residues. The V gene lost 2 bases and the J gene lost 7 bases, with 12 bases spanning the gap. CDR3 in DNA: TGTGCCAGCAGCTTAAATTTTCGGGGAAATGAGCAGTTCTTC. Protein: CASSLNFRGNEQFF.

This clonotype was seen more than once but under ten times. The chain uses TRBV5-6 and TRBJ1-1, with D unclear. The CDR3 runs to 13 residues. Trimming cost V 3 bases and J 6 bases, with 12 bases left between them. CDR1 is SGHDT and CDR2 is YYEEEE in the germline V gene. For the CDR3, the DNA is TGTGCCAGCAGCTCCCGACCTGGGCCTGAAGCTTTCTTT. The encoded protein is CASSSRPGPEAFF. Drawing the rest from reference TRBV5-6 and TRBJ1-1, the complete variable domain is DAGVTQSPTHLIKTRGQQVTLRCSPKSGHDTVSWYQQALGQGPQFIFQYYEEEERQRGNFPDRFSGHQFPNYSSELNVNALLLGDSALYLCASSSRPGPEAFFGQGTRLTVV.

This chain connects TRBV28 to TRBJ1-2; no clear D gene. V was trimmed by 5 bases and J by 4 bases, leaving 17 bases between them. The CDR3 runs to 15 residues. From germline, CDR1 is MDHEN and CDR2 SYDVKM. In nucleotides, the CDR3 is TGTGCCAGCAGTCTCGGAGTGGTGGGGTCCTATGGCTACACCTTC. As protein: CASSLGVVGSYGYTF.

This clonotype was detected ten times or more. The chain joins TRBV29-1 to TRBJ2-7; D uncertain. Trimming removed 8 bases at V and 6 bases at J, with 26 bases between. Germline V gives CDR1 SQVTM, CDR2 ANQGSEA. The CDR3 spans 15 residues. As DNA, the CDR3 is TGCAGCATTGTCGTCGGGCCTCCCGAAGCCATCGAGCAGTACTTC. Translating gives CSIVVGPPEAIEQYF.

In this sample, this clonotype turned up once. The chain recombines TRBV7-8 with TRBJ2-1, with 10 bases aligning to TRBD2. This CDR3 is 16 amino acids long. Germline V CDR1 and CDR2: SGHVS, FQNEAQ. Unmatched junction bases numbered 10, after V lost 5 bases and J lost 6 bases. In nucleotides, the CDR3 is TGTGCCAGCAGCCCCTCGGGGACTAGCGTTTTCAATGAGCAGTTCTTC. The encoded protein is CASSPSGTSVFNEQFF.

The chain uses TRBV20-1 and TRBJ2-7; 14 nucleotides match TRBD2. The CDR3 is made up of 16 amino acids. Germline lookup yields CDR1 DFQATT and CDR2 SNEGSKA (reference sequence). The ends lost 6 bases at V and 2 bases at J; junction bases unmatched: 9. CDR3 sequence: CSAFGTSGRMAYEQYF. The CDR3 coding sequence is TGCAGTGCGTTCGGGACTAGCGGGAGAATGGCCTACGAGCAGTACTTC.

This clonotype was seen many times. The rearrangement links TRBV20-1 to TRBJ2-1; TRBD2 matches 9 bases. Germline V gene sequence: CDR1 DFQATT, CDR2 SNEGSKA (reference sequence). The J segment lost 3 bases and the V segment lost 6 bases, leaving 9 bases of the junction unmatched. This CDR3 spans 15 amino acids. Here the CDR3 reads CSALPGLANYNEQFF. The CDR3 bases are TGCAGTGCCCTACCGGGACTAGCAAACTACAATGAGCAGTTCTTC.

The chain joins TRBV18 to TRBJ1-3, with 10 nucleotides matching TRBD1. In germline, CDR1 is KGHSH, CDR2 LQKENI. V lost 5 bases and J lost 2; bases outside the gene matches: 6. The CDR3 has 16 amino acids. The CDR3 protein is CASSTTGTGAGNTIYF. The CDR3 region has the DNA TGTGCCAGCTCAACGACCGGGACAGGGGCTGGAAACACCATATATTTT.

There are a few counts of this clonotype. The CDR3 nucleotides are TGTGCCAGTAGTATGGGTGGAAGCGGGAGCTCCTACGAGCAGTACTTC. It is translated as CASSMGGSGSSYEQYF. The chain uses TRBV19 and TRBJ2-7, with 8 nucleotides matching TRBD2. Trimming cost V 3 bases and J 0 bases; bases outside gene matches: 7. The germline V gene encodes CDR1 LNHDA and CDR2 SQIVND (reference sequence). The CDR3 consists of 16 residues.

The chain carries TRBV11-3 and TRBJ2-1; perhaps TRBD1 as D (6 bases). Trimming left V 5 bases short and J 7 bases short, with 12 bases between. This CDR3 is 13 amino acids long. Germline V gene sequence: CDR1 SGHNT, CDR2 YENEEA. CDR3 nucleotide sequence: TGTGCCAGCAGCCGACAGGAGAGAAATGAGCAGTTCTTC. This encodes CASSRQERNEQFF.

The chain combines TRBV18 with TRBJ2-6; D is uncertain. The CDR3 spans 15 residues. The germline V and J ends were trimmed by 6 bases and 1 base, with 10 bases remaining between them. Per the germline V gene, CDR1 is KGHSH and CDR2 is LQKENI. Here the CDR3 reads CASSTKGSGANVLTF. In DNA, the CDR3 is TGTGCCAGCTCGACCAAAGGGTCTGGGGCCAACGTCCTGACTTTC.

The sample holds many counts of this clonotype. The rearrangement links TRBV28 to TRBJ1-1, with 7 nucleotides matching TRBD1. Trimming took 10 bases from V and 5 from J; bases not matched to a gene: 7. Germline CDR1 and CDR2: MDHEN and SYDVKM. The CDR3 contains 12 residues. Here the CDR3 reads CATYRGRTEAFF. The CDR3 bases are TGTGCCACCTACAGGGGACGGACTGAAGCTTTCTTT.

The J gene is TRBJ2-3, the V gene TRBV20-1; 8 bases are shared with TRBD2. The germline gives CDR1 DFQATT, CDR2 SNEGSKA (reference sequence). The CDR3 extends over 15 amino acids. The ends lost 4 bases at V and 4 bases at J; junction bases unmatched: 10. Here the CDR3 DNA reads TGCAGTGCTACCCATTTCGGGAGGGTGGCAGATACGCAGTATTTT. It translates to CSATHFGRVADTQYF.

This clonotype was recorded many times. The chain carries TRBV27 and TRBJ2-3, with 10 bases identical to TRBD2. Per the germline V gene, CDR1 is MNHEY and CDR2 is SMNVEV (reference sequence). The ends lost 8 bases at V and 3 bases at J; junction bases unmatched: 14. CDR3 length: 17 amino acids. The CDR3 loop reads CASALRGLARGTDTQYF. CDR3 bases: TGTGCCAGCGCCCTACGGGGACTAGCGCGAGGTACAGATACGCAGTATTTT.

The sample holds a few counts of this clonotype. This chain connects TRBV7-6 to TRBJ2-2; D assignment may be TRBD1 or TRBD2 (5 bases each). V dropped 2 bases and J dropped 1 base, with 11 bases sitting between them. The CDR3 runs to 16 residues. CDR1 SGHVS and CDR2 FNYEAQ come from the germline V gene. The CDR3 sequence: CASSLSGSLNTGELFF. CDR3 nucleotide sequence: TGTGCCAGCAGCTTATCAGGGAGCTTGAACACCGGGGAGCTGTTTTTT.

This clonotype was counted ten times or more. The rearrangement uses TRBV19 and TRBJ2-1; 8 bases are a match to TRBD1. CDR3 length equals 15 residues. The V segment lost 3 bases and the J segment 2 bases; nucleotides outside the gene matches: 3. Germline CDR1 LNHDA, CDR2 SQIVND (reference sequence). The CDR3 spells CASSINRGTYNEQFF. The CDR3 DNA is TGTGCCAGTAGTATTAACAGGGGGACCTACAATGAGCAGTTCTTC.

The chain recombines TRBV11-1 with TRBJ2-3; 9 bases are shared with TRBD2. Looked up from germline, CDR1 is SGHAT and CDR2 is FQDESV (reference sequence). V shed 2 bases, J shed 3 bases, and the junction held 6 bases outside the gene matches. The CDR3 length is 16 residues. The CDR3 DNA reads TGTGCCAGCAGCTTAAACGGAGCGGGAGGTACAGATACGCAGTATTTT. As protein: CASSLNGAGGTDTQYF.